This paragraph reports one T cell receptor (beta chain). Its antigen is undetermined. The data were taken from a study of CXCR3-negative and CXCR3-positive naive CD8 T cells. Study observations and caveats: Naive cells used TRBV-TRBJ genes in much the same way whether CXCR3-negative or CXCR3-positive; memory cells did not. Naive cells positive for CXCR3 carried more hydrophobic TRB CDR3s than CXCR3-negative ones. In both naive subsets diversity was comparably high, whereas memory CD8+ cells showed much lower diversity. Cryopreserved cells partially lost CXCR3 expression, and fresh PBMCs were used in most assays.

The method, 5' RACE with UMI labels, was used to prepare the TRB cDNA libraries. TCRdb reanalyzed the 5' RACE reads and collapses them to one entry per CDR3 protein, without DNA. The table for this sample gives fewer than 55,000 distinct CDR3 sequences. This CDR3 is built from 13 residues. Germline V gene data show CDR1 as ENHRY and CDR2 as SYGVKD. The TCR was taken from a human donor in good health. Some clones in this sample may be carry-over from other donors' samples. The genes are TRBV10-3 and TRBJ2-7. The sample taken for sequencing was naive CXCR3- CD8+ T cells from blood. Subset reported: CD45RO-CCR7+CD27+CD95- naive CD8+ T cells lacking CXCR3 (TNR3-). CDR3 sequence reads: CAISETTPYEQYF.